This T cell receptor beta chain was captured by sequencing in a study of liver allograft versus peripheral blood T cells (dated by TCRdb to 2020 to 2022). About the study as a whole: In liver transplant recipients, the study looked at T cell receptor repertoires in the peripheral blood and set them against the repertoires found within the transplanted livers. Overall results and qualifications from the work: According to the report, the T cell receptor repertoires detected in peripheral blood were different from the repertoires found inside liver allografts.

Reads for this sample came from an Illumina MiSeq. The raw public data were reprocessed by TCRdb itself: fastp quality trimming at Q25, MiXCR clonotype calling, in-frame beta chains only. Each entry merges the rows of one CDR3 protein and shows their most common DNA and genes. This sample gives around 13,000 distinct CDR3 sequences in total; about 26% of them show up just once. The ten largest clones represent less than 2.5% of the sample. The table lists this clonotype with many counts. What this receptor recognizes is not known. No base quality information exists; no much larger clone differs at one position. Including cysteine and phenylalanine, the CDR3 has 12 amino acids. Here the CDR3 DNA is all that survives: 36 bases in frame from base 1. V is shortened by 4 bases, J by 4 bases, and the region joining them spans 6 bases. Sequences MNHEY (CDR1) and SMNVEV (CDR2) are obtained from the germline V gene (reference sequence).

The sequence was obtained from a human patient who had a liver transplant. It is possible that, after a transplant, some T cells come from the graft donor. This chain joins TRBV27 to TRBJ2-3; the D gene lacks a confident call. CDR3 region: CASSSSPDTQYF. The DNA sequence reads TGTGCCAGCAGTTCCTCCCCAGATACGCAGTATTTT.